Following are 10 T cell receptor beta chains from one sample sequenced in a study of T cell changes during pregnancy in multiple sclerosis. TCRdb's copy holds only in-frame clones and misses some; the assay was immunoSEQ multiplex PCR. The sample yields some 33,000 clones, roughly 91% seen once. Here the sequenced sample was CD8+ T cells from peripheral blood mononuclear cells, taken in the second trimester of pregnancy. These receptors came from a female donor in good health, enrolled as a control in a pregnancy study.

V and J are TRBV6-6 and TRBJ1-1; no clear D. The V gene lost 3 bases and the J gene lost 1 base, with 15 bases spanning the gap. The CDR3 length is 16 residues. Germline CDR1 reads MNHNY; CDR2 reads SVGAGI (reference sequence). In DNA, the CDR3 is TGTGCCAGCAGTTATTCGGCGAGCGGTCAGAACACTGAAGCTTTCTTT. This gives the protein CASSYSASGQNTEAFF.

V and J are TRBV6-5 and TRBJ1-2, with 7 bases that match TRBD1. This CDR3 region has 14 residues. The germline V gene has CDR1 MNHEY and CDR2 SVGAGI. V lost 6 bases to trimming and J lost 4 bases; unmatched junction nucleotides: 8. This CDR3 reads CASSQTGSAYGYTF. The CDR3 region has the DNA TGTGCCAGCAGCCAGACAGGGTCGGCCTATGGCTACACCTTC.

This clone was found a few times. The chain employs TRBV2 and TRBJ1-1; a weak D match, TRBD1 (5 bases). Trimming pared 3 bases from V and 1 base from J, leaving 9 bases between. Looked up from germline, CDR1 is SNHLY and CDR2 is FYNNEI. CDR3 length equals 14 residues. Here the CDR3 DNA reads TGTGCCAGCAGTGACCGGGGGGAGAACACTGAAGCTTTCTTT. Amino acid sequence: CASSDRGENTEAFF.

The rearrangement joins TRBV7-6 to TRBJ2-1; D gene uncertain. Germline CDR1 reads SGHVS; CDR2 reads FNYEAQ. Trimming pared 4 bases from V and 6 bases from J, leaving 4 bases between. CDR3 length equals 11 residues. This CDR3 reads CASSSLNEQFF. DNA for the CDR3: TGTGCCAGCAGCTCCCTCAATGAGCAGTTCTTC.

The chain carries TRBV11-3 and TRBJ1-1; D may be TRBD1 (5 bases). CDR1 SGHNT and CDR2 YENEEA come from the germline V gene. V lost 5 bases and J lost 2, with 18 bases in between. The CDR3 runs to 16 residues. CDR3 loop: CASSPFGVGVNTEAFF. Here the CDR3 DNA reads TGTGCCAGCAGCCCCTTTGGGGTAGGGGTTAACACTGAAGCTTTCTTT. The complete variable domain, with remaining parts taken from reference TRBV11-3 and TRBJ1-1, reads EAGVVQSPRYKIIEKKQPVAFWCNPISGHNTLYWYLQNLGQGPELLIRYENEEAVDDSQLPKDRFSAERLKGVDSTLKIQPAELGDSAVYLCASSPFGVGVNTEAFFGQGTRLTVV.

The V and J genes are TRBV27 and TRBJ2-2; 8 bases fit TRBD1. Germline CDR1 MNHEY, CDR2 SMNVEV (reference sequence). V trimming: 10 bases; J trimming: 1 base; junction bases outside the gene matches: 8. The CDR3 is made up of 15 amino acids. CDR3 loop: CATRPGTGNTGELFF. CDR3 sequence (DNA): TGTGCCACGAGACCGGGGACAGGGAACACCGGGGAGCTGTTTTTT.

The V call is TRBV7-8, the J call TRBJ2-1; 10 nucleotides match TRBD2. The germline V gene has CDR1 SGHVS and CDR2 FQNEAQ. Germline trimming cut 2 bases from V and 9 bases from J; bases unmatched to any gene: 7. This CDR3 has 15 amino acids. The chain's CDR3 is CASSLFASGGGEQFF. DNA of the CDR3: TGTGCCAGCAGCTTATTCGCTAGCGGGGGTGGTGAGCAGTTCTTC.

CDR3 sequence reads: CASSDFGGSLYNEQFF. CDR3 sequence (DNA): TGTGCCAGCAGTGATTTTGGCGGGAGTCTTTACAATGAGCAGTTCTTC. The V and J genes are TRBV6-1 and TRBJ2-1; TRBD2 matches at 7 bases. This CDR3 is built from 16 residues. The junction had 9 bases not matched to a gene; V was cut back by 3 bases and J by 4 bases. The V gene's germline CDR1 is MNHNS and CDR2 SASEGT.

The chain carries TRBV4-3 and TRBJ1-1; D not certain. CDR3 length: 15 amino acids. Looked up from germline, CDR1 is LGHNA and CDR2 is YSLEER. V gave up 0 bases and J gave up 6 bases, with 14 bases separating them. The CDR3 loop reads CASSQDPRSLPEAFF. CDR3 nucleotide sequence: TGCGCCAGCAGCCAAGATCCGAGAAGCCTCCCTGAAGCTTTCTTT.

This chain joins TRBV7-6 and TRBJ1-3, with 11 bases matching TRBD1. CDR3 length: 18 residues. Per the germline V gene, CDR1 is SGHVS and CDR2 is FNYEAQ. V was clipped by 1 base and J by 0 bases; unmatched bases: 5. The CDR3 DNA is TGTGCCAGCAGCTTAGAGCCGGGACAGGGGGTCTCTGGAAACACCATATATTTT. Amino acid sequence: CASSLEPGQGVSGNTIYF. Supplemented by reference TRBV7-6 and TRBJ1-3, the full variable domain reads GAGVSQSPRYKVTKRGQDVALRCDPISGHVSLYWYRQALGQGPEFLTYFNYEAQQDKSGLPNDRFSAERPEGSISTLTIQRTEQRDSAMYRCASSLEPGQGVSGNTIYFGEGSWLTVV.